This T cell receptor (beta chain) comes out of a study of T-cell reconstitution after alpha-beta-depleted transplantation in children. Regarding the study as a whole: T-cell counts and diversity were attributed mostly to newly produced T cells one year after transplant. In patients about two months after transplant, alpha-beta T cells reportedly arose from several hundred expanded graft clones.

This clonotype was counted a few times. Its specificity is not known. Unique molecular identifiers were incorporated during preparation of the TCRbeta library. TCRdb re-derived calls from the PCR reads in MiXCR, one entry per CDR3 protein. The table lists 700,000 to 850,000 distinct CDR3 sequences, roughly 15% of them singletons. Germline V gene data show CDR1 as SGHRS and CDR2 as YFSETQ. Unmatched junction bases numbered 5, after V lost 4 bases and J lost 2 bases. This CDR3 is built from 14 residues. The rearrangement links TRBV5-1 to TRBJ1-2; 7 positions match TRBD1. The sequence was collected from a male patient aged 10 to 17 who had a stem cell transplant for acute lymphoblastic leukemia, so the T cells may come from the graft donor. Sequencing was performed on PBMCs, mostly from graft donor cells, taken 360 days after TCRalphabeta/CD19-depleted stem cell transplant. The CDR3 sequence: CASSPMGQNYGYTF. CDR3 coding DNA: TGCGCCAGCAGCCCCATGGGACAGAACTATGGCTACACCTTC.